This T cell receptor beta chain is drawn from a study of T cells after yellow fever vaccination. MiXCR, run by TCRdb on the 5' RACE reads, gives a single entry per CDR3 protein. The data contain almost 600,000 distinct CDR3 sequences, approximately 15% of them singletons. This clonotype came up once. Trimming cost V 10 bases and J 8 bases, with 18 bases left between them. From germline, CDR1 is SGHTA and CDR2 FQGNSA. CDR3 length: 13 amino acids. The origin of this receptor is a man aged 25-40 years who received the YFV17D yellow fever vaccine. Specimen: PBMCs, collected on the day of the yellow fever booster vaccination. The V call is TRBV7-2, the J call TRBJ2-1, with D possibly being TRBD1 (6 bases). The DNA of the CDR3 is TGTGCCACCGGAAATCCTGGGGGCTATGAGCAGTTCTTC. This gives the protein CATGNPGGYEQFF.